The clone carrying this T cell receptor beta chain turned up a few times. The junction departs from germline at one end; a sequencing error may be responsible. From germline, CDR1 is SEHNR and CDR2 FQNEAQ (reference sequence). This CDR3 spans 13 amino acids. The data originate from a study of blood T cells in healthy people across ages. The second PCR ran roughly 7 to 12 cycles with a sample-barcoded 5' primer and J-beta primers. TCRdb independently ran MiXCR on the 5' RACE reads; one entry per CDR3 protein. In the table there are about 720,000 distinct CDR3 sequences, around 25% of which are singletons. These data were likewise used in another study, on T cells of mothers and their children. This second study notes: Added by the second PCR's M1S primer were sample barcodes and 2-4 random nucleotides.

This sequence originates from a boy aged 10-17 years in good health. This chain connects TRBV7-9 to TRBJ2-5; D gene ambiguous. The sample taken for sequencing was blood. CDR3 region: CASSLSKPVERFF. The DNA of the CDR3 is TGTGCCAGCAGCTTAAGTAAGCCCGTCGAGCGCTTCTTC.